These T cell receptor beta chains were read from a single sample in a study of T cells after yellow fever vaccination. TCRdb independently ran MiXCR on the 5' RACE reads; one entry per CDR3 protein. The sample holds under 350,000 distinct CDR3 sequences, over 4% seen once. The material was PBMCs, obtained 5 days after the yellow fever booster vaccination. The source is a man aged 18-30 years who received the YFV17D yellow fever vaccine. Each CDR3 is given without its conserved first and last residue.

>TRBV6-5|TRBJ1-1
ASSYGGASEAF
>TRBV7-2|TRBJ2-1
ASSVGLAFVDEQF
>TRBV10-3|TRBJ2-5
AISERAETGRETQY
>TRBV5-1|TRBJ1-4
ASSLRTGLNEKLF
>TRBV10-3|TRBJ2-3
AISSAAGDDTDTQY
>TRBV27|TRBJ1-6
ASKPDRDNSPLH
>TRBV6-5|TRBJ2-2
ASSYSNENTGELF
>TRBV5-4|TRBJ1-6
ASSLGRPGPRTSTLH
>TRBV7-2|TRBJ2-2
ASSSPKVSGNTGELF
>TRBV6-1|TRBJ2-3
ASSEIAAGGSSTDTQY
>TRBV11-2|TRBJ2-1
ASSFPDPVGTNEQF
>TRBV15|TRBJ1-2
ATSRDRQRNYGYT
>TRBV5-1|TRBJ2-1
ASSLDGTGNEQF
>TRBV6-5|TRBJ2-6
ASSYQGDGANVLT
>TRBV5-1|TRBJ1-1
ASSEGQGEAF
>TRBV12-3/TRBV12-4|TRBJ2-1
ASTRGNEQF
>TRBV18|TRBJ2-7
ASSQFSGAYEQY
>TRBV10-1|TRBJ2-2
ASSERPGTGELF
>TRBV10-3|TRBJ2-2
AISATSRTNTGELF
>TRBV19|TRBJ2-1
ASRDGSTGNEQF
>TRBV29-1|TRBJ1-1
SVEDSPGQGAF
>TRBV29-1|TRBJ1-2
SVERQAFGYGYT
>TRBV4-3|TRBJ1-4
ASSSDGRRDEKLF
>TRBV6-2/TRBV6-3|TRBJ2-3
ASMDRASTDTQY
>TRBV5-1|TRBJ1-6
ASSPGQGARDNSPLH
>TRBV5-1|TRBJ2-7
ASGPNDRWWRY
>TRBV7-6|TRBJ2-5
ASGGRTDQETQY
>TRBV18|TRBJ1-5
ASSPRRYSNQPQH